This T cell receptor beta chain appears in the sequencing data of a study of human T cells and chemical hapten exposure. Study overall: Patients, a majority of them female, were diagnosed with alopecia areata, totalis or universalis.

There are many counts of this clonotype. The CDR3 runs to 13 residues. V lost 4 bases and J lost 6, with 10 bases in between. CDR1 and CDR2 from the germline V gene are MDHEN and SYDVKM. Time point: patch test 1, 2 weeks after DPC sensitization. Indicated treatment: therapeutic diphenylcyclopropenone sensitization with weekly scalp DPC. Blood collection happened ahead of applying each patch test. TCRdb reprocessed the RACE reads via MiXCR and lists one record per CDR3 protein. The sample holds fewer than 400,000 distinct CDR3 sequences, around 7% seen once. Sequencing was performed on whole blood, taken in connection with sensitization to the hapten diphenylcyclopropenone (DPC). This rearrangement joins TRBV28 to TRBJ2-4; D unclear. The TCR was taken from a young woman with alopecia areata. Some clones in this sample may be carry-over from other donors' samples. The chain's CDR3 is CASSSPNGNIQYF. The CDR3, as DNA: TGTGCCAGCAGTTCCCCAAATGGAAACATTCAGTACTTC.